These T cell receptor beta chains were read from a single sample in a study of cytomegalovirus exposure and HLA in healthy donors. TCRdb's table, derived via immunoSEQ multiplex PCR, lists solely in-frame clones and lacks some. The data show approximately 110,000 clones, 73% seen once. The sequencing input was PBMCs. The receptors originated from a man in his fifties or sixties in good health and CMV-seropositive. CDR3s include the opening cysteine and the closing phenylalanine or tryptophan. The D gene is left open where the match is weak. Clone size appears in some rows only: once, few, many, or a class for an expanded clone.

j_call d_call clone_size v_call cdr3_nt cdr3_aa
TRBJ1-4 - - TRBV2 TGTGCCAGCAGTTTACCTTCAAAATACGGTGAAAAACTGTTTTTT CASSLPSKYGEKLFF
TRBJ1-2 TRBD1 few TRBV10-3 TGTGCCATAAGAGGGGCAGGGGGATCGGTGTACACCTTC CAIRGAGGSVYTF
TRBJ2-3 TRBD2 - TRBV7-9 TGTGCCAGCAGCTTAGGCCTAGCGGGGGGCGATACGCAGTATTTT CASSLGLAGGDTQYF
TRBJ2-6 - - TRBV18 TGTGCCAGCTCCGAAGACAGTTCAGGGGCCAACGTCCTGACTTTC CASSEDSSGANVLTF
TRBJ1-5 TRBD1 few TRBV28 TGTGCCAGCTCCCTCACGAGGGGGCCTCAGCCCCAGCATTTT CASSLTRGPQPQHF
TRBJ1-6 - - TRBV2 TGTGCCAGCAGTGAACCGTTCTATAATTCACCCCTCCACTTT CASSEPFYNSPLHF
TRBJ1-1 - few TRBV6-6 TGTGCCAGCAGTTACCGGGGTTTCGATGAAGCTTTCTTT CASSYRGFDEAFF
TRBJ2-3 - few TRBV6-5 TGTGCCAGCAGTTATCAGTATGGCACAGATACGCAGTATTTT CASSYQYGTDTQYF
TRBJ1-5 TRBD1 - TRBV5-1 TGCGCCAGCAGCTCAGGGACAGGGCGAAGGCAGCCCCAGCATTTT CASSSGTGRRQPQHF
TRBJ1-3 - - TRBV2 TGTGCCAGCACCGTTTACTCTGGAAACACCATATATTTT CASTVYSGNTIYF
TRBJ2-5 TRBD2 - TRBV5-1 TGCGCCAGCAGCATCGGACTAGCGCGAAGGCAAGAGACCCAGTACTTC CASSIGLARRQETQYF
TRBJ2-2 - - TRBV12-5 TGTGCTAGTGGTTTTTGGGGCGGGAACACCGGGGAGCTGTTTTTT CASGFWGGNTGELFF
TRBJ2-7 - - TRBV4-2 TGTGCCAGCAGCCAAGTCGCGGACTACGAGCAGTACTTC CASSQVADYEQYF
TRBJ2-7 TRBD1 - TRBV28 TGTGCCGTAACAGGGGACCTCTCCCCTACGAAGCAGTACTTC CAVTGDLSPTKQYF
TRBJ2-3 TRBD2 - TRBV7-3 TGTGCCAGCAGCTCGCTAGCGGGGGTCACAGATACGCAGTATTTT CASSSLAGVTDTQYF
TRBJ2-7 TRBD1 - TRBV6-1 TGTGCCAGCAGTGACCGGACAGGGATTTTACTATCTCCTGACTACGAGCAGTACTTC CASSDRTGILLSPDYEQYF
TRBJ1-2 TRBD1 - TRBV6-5 TGTGCCAGCAGAACCGACAGGGGGCGCTATGGCTACACCTTC CASRTDRGRYGYTF
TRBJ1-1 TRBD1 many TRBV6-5 TGTGCCAGCAGTTACTCGGGGGACAGTTCTGCTTTCTTT CASSYSGDSSAFF
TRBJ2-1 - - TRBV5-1 TGCGCCAGCAGCTTGGTCAGCGGAAACAATGAGCAGTTCTTC CASSLVSGNNEQFF
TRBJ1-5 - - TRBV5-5 TGTGCCAGCAGCTCAACGACAGCTCAGCCCCAGCATTTT CASSSTTAQPQHF
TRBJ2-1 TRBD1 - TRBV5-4 TGCGCCAGCAGCCCTAGGACAGGGCTTTTGTACAATGAGCAGTTCTTC CASSPRTGLLYNEQFF
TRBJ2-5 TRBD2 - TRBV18 TGTGCCAGCTCACCTCCGGGACTAGTGGGGGAGACCCAGTACTTC CASSPPGLVGETQYF
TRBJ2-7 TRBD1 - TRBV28 TGTGCCAGCAGCCCCGTAGGGGACAGTTCCTACGAGCAGTACTTC CASSPVGDSSYEQYF
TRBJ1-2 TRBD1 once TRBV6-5 TGTGCCAGCAGCCGGGACAGGGATGGCTACACCTTC CASSRDRDGYTF
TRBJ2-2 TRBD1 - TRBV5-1 TGCGCCAGCAGCCAACCGGACAGGTCGAACACCGGGGAGCTGTTTTTT CASSQPDRSNTGELFF
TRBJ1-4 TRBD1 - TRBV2 TGTGCCAGCAGTGCGGGACAGTTTGATGAAAAACTGTTTTTT CASSAGQFDEKLFF
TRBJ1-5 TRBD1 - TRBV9 TGTGCCAGCAGCGCCCATCCCGACAGGGCGAATCAGCCCCAGCATTTT CASSAHPDRANQPQHF
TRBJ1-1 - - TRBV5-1 TGCGCCAGCAGCGGAGAGACAGTGAACACTGAAGCTTTCTTT CASSGETVNTEAFF
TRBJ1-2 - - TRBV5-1 TGCGCCAGCAGCTTGATGGGCGGTGGGGCTGGCTACACCTTC CASSLMGGGAGYTF
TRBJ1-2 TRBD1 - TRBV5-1 TGCGCCAGCAGCTTGACAGGGGCGGGTGGCTACACCTTC CASSLTGAGGYTF
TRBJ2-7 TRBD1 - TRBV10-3 TGTGCCATCTTATCCGGGACAGGGGGCGGGTTAGGCTCCTACGAGCAGTACTTC CAILSGTGGGLGSYEQYF
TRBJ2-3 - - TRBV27 TGTGCCAGCAGTTCGGTTACTTTAGGCACAGATACGCAGTATTTT CASSSVTLGTDTQYF
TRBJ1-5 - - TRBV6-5 TGTGCCAGCAGTGTACAGGGAGATCAGCCCCAGCATTTT CASSVQGDQPQHF
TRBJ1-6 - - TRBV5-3 TGTGCCAGAAGTTCTGACATGTCCAACTCACCCCTCCACTTT CARSSDMSNSPLHF
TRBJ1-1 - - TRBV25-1 TGTGCCAGCAGTGAATTTGGGGAGGGGCGTCAAGCTTTCTTT CASSEFGEGRQAFF